This record looks at one T cell receptor beta chain sequence and its context. The target antigen is unknown. This sample is part of a study of cytomegalovirus exposure and HLA in healthy donors. PCR involved 60 Vbeta and 13 Jbeta primers. Clones were sequenced by immunoSEQ multiplex PCR, and TCRdb holds only the in-frame ones, with some missing. The sample lists some 160,000 clones, approximately 80% occurring once. The V segment lost 7 bases and the J segment 3 bases; nucleotides outside the gene matches: 8. The CDR3 spans 14 residues. Germline CDR1 is SNHLY and CDR2 is FYNNEI. Regarding the study as a whole: There were some public TCRs occurring in many donors, but most TCR sequences were rare. Reportedly, a later analysis found an Asian-associated ancestry cluster had fewer N-insertions than the approximately 670-donor mean.

Sequenced material: PBMCs. The source of this sequence is a boy aged 2 to 10 in good health and CMV-seronegative. This chain uses TRBV2 with TRBJ2-7; TRBD1 agrees at 8 bases. The CDR3 nucleotides read TGTGCCAGCACCACCGGGACAGGAGTCTACGAGCAGTACTTC. It is translated as CASTTGTGVYEQYF.